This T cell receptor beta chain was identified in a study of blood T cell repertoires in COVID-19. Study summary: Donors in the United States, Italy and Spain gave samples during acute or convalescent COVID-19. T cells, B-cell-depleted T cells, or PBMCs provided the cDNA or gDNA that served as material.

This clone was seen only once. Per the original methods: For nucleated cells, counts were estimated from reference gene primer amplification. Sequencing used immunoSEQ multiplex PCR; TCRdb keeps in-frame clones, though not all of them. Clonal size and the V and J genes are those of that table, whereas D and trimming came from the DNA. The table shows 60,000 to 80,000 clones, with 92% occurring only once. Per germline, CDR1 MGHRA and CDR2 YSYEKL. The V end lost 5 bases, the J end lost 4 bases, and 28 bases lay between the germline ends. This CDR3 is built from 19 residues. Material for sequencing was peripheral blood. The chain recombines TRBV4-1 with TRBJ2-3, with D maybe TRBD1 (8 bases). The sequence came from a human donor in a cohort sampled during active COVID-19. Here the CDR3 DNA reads TGCGCCAGCAGCGCGGGGTGGGCAGGGGGCTTTGCGGGGGCAGATACGCAGTATTTT. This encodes CASSAGWAGGFAGADTQYF.